The T cell receptor beta chain under discussion was sequenced for a study of T-cell reconstitution after alpha-beta-depleted transplantation in children. In regard to this clonotype: The antigen remains unidentified.

A TCRbeta library incorporating unique molecular identifiers was prepared. Each CDR3 protein gets one entry after TCRdb re-called the PCR reads with MiXCR. The sample has 130,000 to 150,000 distinct CDR3 sequences, 8.8% seen once. Study-wide points: The authors attributed T-cell counts and diversity one year after transplant mostly to newly produced T cells. Surviving thymic progenitors and recipient T cells were the source of high TCRbeta diversity at day 60 in some patients.

The length of the CDR3 is 15 residues. The V end lost 3 bases, the J end lost 1 base, and 14 bases lay between the germline ends. Germline CDR1 and CDR2: SQVTM and ANQGSEA. Source: PBMCs, mostly from graft donor cells, taken 180 days after TCRalphabeta/CD19-depleted stem cell transplant. The genes are TRBV29-1 and TRBJ2-3, with D unresolved. This clonotype originated in a female patient between 2 and 15 years old who had a stem cell transplant for congenital amegakaryocytic thrombocytopenia, so the T cells may come from the graft donor. CDR3 sequence (DNA): TGCAGCGTTGAGGTTTTGCATATAGGCACAGATACGCAGTATTTT. Amino acids: CSVEVLHIGTDTQYF.